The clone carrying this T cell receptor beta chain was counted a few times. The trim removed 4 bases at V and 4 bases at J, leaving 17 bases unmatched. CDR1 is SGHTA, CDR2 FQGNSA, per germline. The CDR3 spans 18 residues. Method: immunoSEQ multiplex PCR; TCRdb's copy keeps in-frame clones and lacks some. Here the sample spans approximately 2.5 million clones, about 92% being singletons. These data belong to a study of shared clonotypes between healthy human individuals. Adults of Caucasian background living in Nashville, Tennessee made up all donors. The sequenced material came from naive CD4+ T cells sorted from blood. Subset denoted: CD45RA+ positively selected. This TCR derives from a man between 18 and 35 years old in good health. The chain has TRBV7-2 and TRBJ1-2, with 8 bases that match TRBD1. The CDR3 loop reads CASSSYLTGAGNAYGYTF. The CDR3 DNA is TGTGCCAGCAGCTCCTATCTGACAGGGGCTGGTAATGCCTATGGCTACACCTTC.